One T cell receptor beta chain is described in this entry. Its specificity is not known. The CDR3 spans 14 residues. Germline lookup yields CDR1 KGHSH and CDR2 LQKENI. Trimming cost V 3 bases and J 14 bases, with 20 bases left between them. The data originate from a study of neurological immune-mediated disorders. Study results and caveats: The most TCR clonal expansion was seen in HTLV-1-associated myelopathy, and the least was seen in multiple sclerosis, which fell below healthy controls.

TCRdb redid the calling of the 5' RACE reads with MiXCR, one entry per CDR3 protein. The sample records 50,000 to 85,000 distinct CDR3 sequences, roughly 5.6% being singletons. The chain has TRBV18 and TRBJ2-1; no definite D call. The TCR originated in a woman aged 30 to 39 with multiple sclerosis. Sequencing was performed on PBMCs. The CDR3 region has the DNA TGTGCCAGCTCACCTTCCGGTAGGGTTAATACTAAGTTCTTC. Amino acid sequence: CASSPSGRVNTKFF.